Sequencing of this T cell receptor beta chain was carried out in a study of PD-1 blockade in classical Hodgkin lymphoma. The wider study: Patients were infused with nivolumab 3 mg/kg every 2 weeks.

Repertoires were generated with immunoSEQ multiplex PCR, while TCRdb's copy carries only in-frame clones and drops some. This sample has 45,000 or so clones, with approximately 70% found just once. The CDR3 has 14 residues. Trimming took off 4 bases at V and 7 bases at J, with 14 bases between the two ends. Germline assignment: CDR1 SGHRS and CDR2 YFSETQ. In regard to this clone: Its target is unknown.

Overall study findings and caveats: With respect to the repertoire differences, their causes, possibly disease activity or prior therapy, remain undefined.

All patients relapsed after autologous stem cell transplantation, and brentuximab vedotin exposure varied. Patients reached a best response of complete response, partial response or progressive disease. The chain joins TRBV5-1 to TRBJ1-4; D unresolved. The TCR originated in a human donor with classical Hodgkin lymphoma. The material was peripheral blood mononuclear cells (PBMCs), obtained at baseline. In DNA, the CDR3 is TGCGCCAGCAGCCCAGTCGGGGTTGGTGAAAAACTGTTTTTT. Its translation is CASSPVGVGEKLFF.